This T cell receptor (beta chain) was obtained from a study of human CD4 T cells and Enterobacteriaceae (dated by TCRdb to 2018 to 2021). As for the study more broadly: Stimulating bacteria were E. coli, K. pneumoniae, E. aerogenes, S. flexneri, S. sonnei, S. typhimurium and S. aureus, heat-inactivated after culture.

Study-wide findings and limitations: Enterobacteriaceae-reactive repertoires were polyclonal but contained fewer clonotypes than S. aureus- or M. tuberculosis-reactive repertoires, and co-clustering of the Enterobacteriaceae-reactive repertoires together was observed. Clonotypes shared across Enterobacteriaceae cultures made up roughly 26-49% of unique rearrangements but 66-93% of templates; sharing with control bacteria was rare.

After roughly 6-7 days, proliferating activated T cells were FACS-sorted as CFSE-low CD25+ ICOS+ cells. Sorted memory CD4+ T cells were CFSE-labeled and cultured at a 2:1 ratio with irradiated autologous monocytes pulsed with antigen. Memory CD4+ T cells were FACS-sorted on a FACSAria III to over 95% purity as all CD4+ cells other than CD45RA+CCR7+CD95- naive cells. Blood from healthy donors came from blood donation centers in Switzerland. Positive selection with CD4 and CD14 magnetic microbeads was used to enrich total CD4+ T cells and monocytes. CD8+, CD14+, CD16+, CD56+, CD19+ and CD25-bright cells were excluded before sorting. The bacteria were heat-inactivated at 60 degrees C for approximately two hours and added at 1.5 to 2 particles per monocyte, and M. tuberculosis lysate was used at roughly 3.3 ug/ml. Sequencing of TCR Vbeta genes was performed on CFSE-low memory CD4+ T cells that proliferated following primary stimulation with Enterobacteriaceae or control bacteria. Each bacteria-reactive repertoire was analyzed in two to four different donors across two independent experiments. Isolation of peripheral blood mononuclear cells from donor blood was performed with Ficoll-Paque Plus.

The CFSE-low antigen-reactive cultures were sequenced at survey level, which gave a detection sensitivity of one cell in 40,000. The QIAamp DNA Micro Kit was used to extract genomic DNA from cell pellets, and spectrophotometry was used to check the quantity and purity of the genomic DNA. The immunoSEQ multiplex PCR assay was used to amplify the TCR Vbeta CDR3 regions. The amplicons were sequenced on the Illumina HiSeq platform. The retrieved sequences were 87 nucleotides long and included the CDR3 region. Processing in the source paper ran as follows. A clonotype was defined as a unique productive TCR Vbeta nucleotide sequence and was quantified by productive template frequency from ImmunoSEQ Analyzer V3.0. Expanded clonotypes were defined using a threshold set at the top 5th percentile of each repertoire ranked by frequency. Repertoire overlap was calculated as Chao-Jaccard using the R package fossil and displayed by nonmetric multidimensional scaling using the R package MASS. TCRdb holds this immuneACCESS table with in-frame rearrangements only. Some clones are missing; in checked studies, unresolved V genes explain under half, and the rest has no known cause. That table supplies the V and J calls and clone size; D and trimming were determined from the DNA. The sample table shows over 150 clones, and 45% to 55% are seen once. Approximately 50% of the sample belongs to the ten largest clones.

A note on this clone: No much larger clone exists at a distance of one base, and base qualities are not known.

Sequencing was carried out using bacteria-reactive CD4+ T cells grown in culture. The sample's cell subset or site label, in plain terms: CFSE-low proliferating memory CD4 T cells sorted after in vitro stimulation with a heat-inactivated bacterium or M. tuberculosis lysate. The sequence came from a human donor in good health.

Read as DNA, the sequence is TGTGCCAGTAGCGACAGGGTAGAGACTGAAGCTTTCTTT. This translates into CASSDRVETEAFF. The sequence links TRBV19 to TRBJ1-1; 7 junctional bases match TRBD1. The CDR3 starts with the cysteine, ends with the phenylalanine, and has 13 residues. The sequence is cut down to CDR3 DNA, 39 bases in frame from base 1. In the germline V gene (reference sequence), CDR1 corresponds to LNHDA and CDR2 to SQIVND. Trimming takes 6 bases off V and 5 bases off J; junction bases not matched to a gene: 6.